This T cell receptor beta chain is drawn from a study of cytomegalovirus exposure and HLA in healthy donors. About the research overall: In a previous analysis, about 100 million unique TCR beta sequences were found from 170 million or so T cells.

The PCR employed 60 Vbeta primers together with 13 Jbeta primers. TCRdb keeps only in-frame clones here, not all; method: immunoSEQ multiplex PCR. Of about 140,000 clones listed, 80% are singletons. Regarding donors, all were healthy bone marrow donors. General observations from the study: In a later analysis, at a false discovery rate of 0.05, roughly 17,000 TCR beta sequences matched HLA alleles.

Points on this clone: The antigen is undetermined.

The length of the CDR3 is 16 residues. The germline V gene has CDR1 SGHTA and CDR2 FQGTGA. With V trimmed by 6 bases and J by 1 base, 6 bases remained unmatched. The receptor's source is a man in his forties or fifties in good health and CMV-seronegative. The chain couples TRBV7-3 to TRBJ2-2; 9 bases are shared with TRBD1. The sequenced sample was PBMCs. The CDR3 spells CASRYPGQGNTGELFF. DNA of the CDR3: TGTGCCAGCAGATACCCGGGACAGGGGAACACCGGGGAGCTGTTTTTT.